This T cell receptor beta chain is drawn from a study of cytomegalovirus exposure and HLA in healthy donors. The assay was immunoSEQ multiplex PCR, and TCRdb's table has in-frame clones only and misses some. This table holds about 130,000 clones, around 94% found once. Findings and caveats of the study: A subsequent analysis found that TCR clusters from the first cohort also tended to co-occur in the 90 to 150 validation repertoires, with about 94% of cluster scores above 0. CMV antigen specificity was confirmed in vitro for a few CMV-associated chains.

CDR3 length equals 14 residues. The germline V gene has CDR1 SQVTM and CDR2 ANQGSEA. V lost 8 bases and J 0 bases, leaving 16 bases between the germline ends. Turning to this clone: The antigen remains undetermined.

The sequence derives from a woman younger than 35 in good health and CMV-seronegative. The sample consisted of PBMCs. This chain links TRBV29-1 with TRBJ2-5; a possible D gene is TRBD1 (5 bases). As DNA, the CDR3 is TGCAGCTCCGGACAACCCCTCCACCAAGAGACCCAGTACTTC. It yields the protein CSSGQPLHQETQYF.